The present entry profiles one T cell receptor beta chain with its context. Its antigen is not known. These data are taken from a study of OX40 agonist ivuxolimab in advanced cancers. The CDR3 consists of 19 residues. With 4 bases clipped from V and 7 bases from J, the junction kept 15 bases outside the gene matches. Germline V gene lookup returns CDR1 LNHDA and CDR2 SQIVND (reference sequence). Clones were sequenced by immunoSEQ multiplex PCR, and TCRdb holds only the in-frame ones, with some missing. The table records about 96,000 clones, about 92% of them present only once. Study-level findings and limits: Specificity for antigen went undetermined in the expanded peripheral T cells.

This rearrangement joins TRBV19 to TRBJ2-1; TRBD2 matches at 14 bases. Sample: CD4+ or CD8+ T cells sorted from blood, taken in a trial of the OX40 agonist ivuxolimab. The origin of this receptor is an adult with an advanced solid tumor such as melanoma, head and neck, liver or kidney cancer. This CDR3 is CASSNGGLAGVLGGNEQFF. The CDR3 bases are TGTGCCAGTAGTAACGGGGGACTAGCGGGAGTTTTAGGAGGGAATGAGCAGTTCTTC.